Below, one T cell receptor (beta chain) is given with its context. This sample is part of a study of identical twins. TCRdb re-derived calls from the 5' RACE reads in MiXCR, one entry per CDR3 protein. Altogether some 760,000 distinct CDR3 sequences are present, 15% to 20% being singletons, with the ten largest covering around 12%. These data also formed part of another study, on T cells expressing NK-cell markers.

The sequenced sample consisted of PBMCs. This sequence originates from a woman aged 18-35 years in good health.

The CDR3 nucleotides read TGTGCCACTGGGGTCTACGAGCAGTACTTC. Protein sequence: CATGVYEQYF. V gene TRBV6-5 combines with J gene TRBJ2-7; no clear D. Germline loops: CDR1 MNHEY, CDR2 SVGAGI. The CDR3 covers 10 residues. The V and J ends lost 10 bases and 3 bases respectively, with 7 bases between them.